The 10 T cell receptor beta chains below were found in one sample sequenced in a study of identical twins. Using its own MiXCR run on the 5' RACE reads, TCRdb lists one record per CDR3 protein. The sample shows about 730,000 distinct CDR3 sequences, 21% of them seen only once. The same data also contributed to another study, on T cells expressing NK-cell markers.

Material: PBMCs. All receptors derive from a woman aged 18-29 years in good health.

V gene TRBV7-6 combines with J gene TRBJ2-7; TRBD2 might be the D (6 bases). The CDR3 covers 15 residues. The ends were cut back, 0 bases at V and 5 bases at J, with 14 bases in the middle. Germline-derived CDR1 and CDR2 are SGHVS and FNYEAQ. The CDR3 DNA reads TGTGCCAGCAGCTTAGCTTTTTCGGGAGAGGACGAGCAGTACTTC. This codes for CASSLAFSGEDEQYF.

The rearrangement links TRBV5-1 to TRBJ2-1, with D possibly being TRBD1 (6 bases). V was cut by 0 bases and J by 4 bases, with 11 bases left in between. This CDR3 contains 15 residues. Germline CDR1 SGHRS, CDR2 YFSETQ. The CDR3 reads CASSLGPGQYNEQFF. The CDR3 DNA follows: TGCGCCAGCAGCTTGGGCCCCGGACAGTACAATGAGCAGTTCTTC.

This clonotype was counted many times. V usage is TRBV6-4 and J usage is TRBJ2-1, with D possibly TRBD2 on 6 matching bases. Trimming removed 3 bases at V and 3 bases at J, with 6 bases between. Germline CDR1 is MRHNA and CDR2 is SNTAGT. The CDR3 consists of 13 residues. CDR3 sequence: CASSETSYNEQFF. The CDR3 coding sequence is TGTGCCAGCAGTGAGACTAGCTACAATGAGCAGTTCTTC.

The V and J genes are TRBV5-1 and TRBJ2-1; 7 nucleotides match TRBD1. CDR1 and CDR2 (germline): SGHRS, YFSETQ. The CDR3 covers 15 residues. With 2 bases clipped from V and 5 bases from J, the junction kept 7 bases outside the gene matches. The CDR3 region is CASSLKLGGHNEQFF. The CDR3 DNA is TGCGCCAGCAGCTTAAAACTAGGGGGCCACAATGAGCAGTTCTTC. Together with reference TRBV5-1 and TRBJ2-1, the CDR3 gives the full variable domain: KAGVTQTPRYLIKTRGQQVTLSCSPISGHRSVSWYQQTPGQGLQFLFEYFSETQRNKGNFPGRFSGRQFSNSRSEMNVSTLELGDSALYLCASSLKLGGHNEQFFGPGTRLTVL.

This clonotype was counted between two and nine times. V gene TRBV12-3 or TRBV12-4 combines with J gene TRBJ2-7; TRBD1 might be the D (5 bases). This CDR3 has 13 residues. With 4 bases removed from V and 2 bases from J, the gap between germline ends came to 9 bases. CDR3 amino acids: CASSSRATYEQYF. CDR3 bases: TGTGCCAGCAGTTCCAGGGCCACCTACGAGCAGTACTTC.

The V and J genes are TRBV12-3 or TRBV12-4 and TRBJ2-7, with TRBD2 as a possible D gene (5 bases). This CDR3 is built from 13 residues. Deletions cut 5 bases from V and 3 bases from J, with 11 bases between. CDR3 sequence: CASSPERGYEQYF. The CDR3 nucleotides read TGTGCCAGCAGTCCCGAACGGGGCTACGAGCAGTACTTC.

This clonotype was seen many times. The chain uses TRBV29-1 and TRBJ1-2; D might be TRBD1 (6 bases). Trimming took off 2 bases at V and 3 bases at J, with 10 bases between the two ends. Germline V gene lookup returns CDR1 SQVTM and CDR2 ANQGSEA. The CDR3 spans 13 residues. CDR3 coding DNA: TGCAGCGTTGAAAACAGGGTTGACTATGGCTACACCTTC. This codes for CSVENRVDYGYTF.

V gene TRBV3-1 combines with J gene TRBJ2-7; 8 bases agree with TRBD2. The CDR3 runs 16 residues. Losses at the gene ends were 0 bases for V and 1 base for J; bases not matched to a gene: 5. Germline CDR1 is LGHDT and CDR2 is YNNKEL (reference sequence). The CDR3 protein is CASSQDRRGASYEQYF. CDR3 in DNA: TGTGCCAGCAGCCAAGATAGGCGGGGGGCATCCTACGAGCAGTACTTC.

This clonotype was observed a few times. The chain joins TRBV18 to TRBJ2-7; perhaps TRBD2 as D (6 bases). CDR1 KGHSH and CDR2 LQKENI come from the germline V gene. The length of the CDR3 is 14 residues. With 3 bases removed from V and 5 bases from J, the gap between germline ends came to 14 bases. CDR3 residues: CASSPRGMRNEQYF. The CDR3 DNA follows: TGTGCCAGCTCACCTCGGGGGATGCGAAACGAGCAGTACTTC.

The genes are TRBV29-1 and TRBJ2-7; D not resolved. Looked up from germline, CDR1 is SQVTM and CDR2 is ANQGSEA. The V end lost 6 bases, the J end lost 4 bases, and 13 bases lay between the germline ends. The length of the CDR3 is 12 residues. In nucleotides, the CDR3 is TGCAGCGTCCAGTCCCTCAAATACGAGCAGTACTTC. This codes for CSVQSLKYEQYF.